Reported below is one T cell receptor (beta chain). The germline CDR1 and CDR2 sequences are MNHNS and SASEGT. The CDR3 is made up of 17 amino acids. TRB rearrangements were amplified by touch-down multiplex PCR with mixed TRB-A/B primers. Reprocessing the multiplex PCR reads, TCRdb reports a single entry for every CDR3 protein and omits DNA. The sample totals roughly 10,000 distinct CDR3 sequences; its top ten clones hold 33%. TRB was amplified from around 250 ng of peripheral blood genomic DNA per sample. This sample was included in a study of T cell clusters in autoimmune cytopenias. This same sample was also taken into another study, of T cell repertoires in aging, cancer and after chemotherapy. As that report states: These repertoire data do not allow conclusions about immunological memory after chemotherapy.

The sequenced material came from peripheral blood. The receptor's source is a human donor in good health. The chain links TRBV6-1 to TRBJ2-5; without DNA, the TCRdb call of TRBD2 cannot be checked. CDR3 protein: CASSLRRGGFMGETQYF.